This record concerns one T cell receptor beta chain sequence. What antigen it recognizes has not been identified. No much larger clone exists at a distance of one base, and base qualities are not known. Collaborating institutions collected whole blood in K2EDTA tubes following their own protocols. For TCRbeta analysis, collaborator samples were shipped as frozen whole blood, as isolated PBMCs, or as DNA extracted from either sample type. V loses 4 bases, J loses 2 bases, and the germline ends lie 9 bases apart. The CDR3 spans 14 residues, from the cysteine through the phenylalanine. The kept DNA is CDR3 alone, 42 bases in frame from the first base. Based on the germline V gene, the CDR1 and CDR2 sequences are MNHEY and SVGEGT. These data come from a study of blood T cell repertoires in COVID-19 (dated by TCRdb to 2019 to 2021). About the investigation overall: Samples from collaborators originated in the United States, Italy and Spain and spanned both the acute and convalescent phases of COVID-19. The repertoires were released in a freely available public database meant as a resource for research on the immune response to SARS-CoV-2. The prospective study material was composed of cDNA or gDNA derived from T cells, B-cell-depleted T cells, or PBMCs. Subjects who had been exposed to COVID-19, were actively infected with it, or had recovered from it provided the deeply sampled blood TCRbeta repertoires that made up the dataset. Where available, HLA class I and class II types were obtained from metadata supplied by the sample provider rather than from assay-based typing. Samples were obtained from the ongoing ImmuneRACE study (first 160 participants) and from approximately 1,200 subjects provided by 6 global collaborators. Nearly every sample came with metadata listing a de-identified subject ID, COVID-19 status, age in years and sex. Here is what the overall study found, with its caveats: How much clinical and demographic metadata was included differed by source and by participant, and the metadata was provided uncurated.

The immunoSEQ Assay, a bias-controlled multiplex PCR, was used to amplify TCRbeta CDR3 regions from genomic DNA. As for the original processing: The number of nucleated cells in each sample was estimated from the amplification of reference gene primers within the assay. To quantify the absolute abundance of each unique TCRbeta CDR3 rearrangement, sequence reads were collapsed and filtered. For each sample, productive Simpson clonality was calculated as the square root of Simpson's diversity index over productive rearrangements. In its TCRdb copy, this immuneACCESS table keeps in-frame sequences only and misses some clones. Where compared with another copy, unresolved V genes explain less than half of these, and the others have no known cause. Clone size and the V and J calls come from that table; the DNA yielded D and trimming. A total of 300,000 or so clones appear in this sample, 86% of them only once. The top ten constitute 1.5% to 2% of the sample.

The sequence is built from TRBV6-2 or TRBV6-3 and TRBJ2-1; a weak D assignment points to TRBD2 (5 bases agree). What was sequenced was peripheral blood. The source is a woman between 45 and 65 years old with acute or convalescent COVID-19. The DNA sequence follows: TGTGCCAGCAGTTTCAGAGGGCCCTACAATGAGCAGTTCTTC. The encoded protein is CASSFRGPYNEQFF.